This T cell receptor beta chain comes out of a study of T cells in Graves' hyperthyroidism and ophthalmopathy. The V gene lost 7 bases and the J gene lost 6 bases, with 14 bases spanning the gap. Germline lookup yields CDR1 KGHDR and CDR2 SFDVKD. CDR3 length: 13 amino acids. It was RNA transcripts that yielded the amplified TCR beta CDR3 regions. RT-PCR in the first round (using the HTBI primer set) targeted the TCR CDR3. Each CDR3 protein is one row after TCRdb ran MiXCR on the multiplex PCR reads. The sample has around 450,000 distinct CDR3 sequences; around a sixth are singletons. The sequence was obtained from a woman younger than 30 with Graves' hyperthyroidism. This chain uses TRBV24-1 with TRBJ1-2; D may be TRBD1 (6 bases). The material sequenced was blood. DNA of the CDR3: TGTGCCACCAGCGAAGCTCGGACAGATGGCTACACCTTC. Translation: CATSEARTDGYTF.